The T cell receptor beta chain described here comes from a study of T cell changes during pregnancy in multiple sclerosis (dated by TCRdb to about 2019). Concerning the study at large: The study examined how the T cell repertoire changed over the course of pregnancy in women with multiple sclerosis.

For CDR1 and CDR2, the germline V gene lists MGHRA and YSYEKL. From cysteine to phenylalanine, the CDR3 is 14 amino acids long. The CDR3 DNA has 42 bases and is translated from base 1. Trimming takes 0 bases off V and 10 bases off J; junction bases not matched to a gene: 6. The method behind the library was the immunoSEQ multiplex PCR assay. TCRdb took over this immuneACCESS table, retaining in-frame rearrangements with V and J assigned. Such tables are incomplete; in checked studies, under half of the missing clones stem from an unresolved V gene, and the remainder is unexplained. In all, the sample holds about 110,000 clones, and approximately 90% of those were seen once. The ten largest clones capture 1.5% of the sample. As concerns this clone: The specificity of this receptor is unknown. The record has no base qualities; no much larger clone is one base away.

This sequence uses TRBV4-1 and TRBJ2-3; TRBD2 matches 8 bases in the middle. The receptor's source is a female donor with multiple sclerosis, enrolled in a pregnancy study. The sequences come from peripheral blood, collected in the third trimester of pregnancy. The DNA sequence follows: TGCGCCAGCAGCCAAGAAAATGGGGGACTAGCGCAGTATTTT. Protein translation: CASSQENGGLAQYF.